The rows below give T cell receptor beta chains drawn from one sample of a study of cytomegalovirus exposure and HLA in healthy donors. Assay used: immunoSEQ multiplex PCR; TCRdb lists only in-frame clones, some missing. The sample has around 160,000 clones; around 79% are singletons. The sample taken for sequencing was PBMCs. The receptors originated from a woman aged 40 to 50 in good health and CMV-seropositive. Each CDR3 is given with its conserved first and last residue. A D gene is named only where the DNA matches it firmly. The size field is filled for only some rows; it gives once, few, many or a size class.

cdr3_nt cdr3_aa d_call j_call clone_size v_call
TGCAGTGTTGGGACAGGGATGGGAGCTTTCTTT CSVGTGMGAFF TRBD1 TRBJ1-1 once TRBV20-1
TGTGCCAGCAGTTCACAGGGGACTAATTCACCCCTCCACTTT CASSSQGTNSPLHF TRBD1 TRBJ1-6 NA TRBV27
TGCGCCAGCAGCTTGGCTGCGGGAGTCGAGCAGTTCTTC CASSLAAGVEQFF TRBD2 TRBJ2-1 NA TRBV5-1
TGTGCCAGCAGTTACTCGGTGACTGCCGGGGAGCTGTTTTTT CASSYSVTAGELFF NA TRBJ2-2 NA TRBV6-6
TGCGCCAGCAGCAGTGCCGGGACAGGGGGGTCGGGGGGCCACGAGCAGTACTTC CASSSAGTGGSGGHEQYF TRBD1 TRBJ2-7 NA TRBV5-1
TGTGCCATCAGTGATAGCGGGGGGTCCTACAATGAGCAGTTCTTC CAISDSGGSYNEQFF TRBD2 TRBJ2-1 NA TRBV10-3
TGTGCCAGCAGTACCAAGGGGTCCGGGGGATCACCCCTCCACTTT CASSTKGSGGSPLHF NA TRBJ1-6 NA TRBV6-5
TGTGCCAGCAGCTTGGGACAGGGTTGGGGGAACGAGCAGTACTTC CASSLGQGWGNEQYF TRBD1 TRBJ2-7 once TRBV11-2
TGTGCCAGCAGGGGGGGGACTAGCTCCTACAATGAGCAGTTCTTC CASRGGTSSYNEQFF TRBD2 TRBJ2-1 NA TRBV6-6
TGTGCCAGCAGCCCCGGATCGGCGAGAGGGGGAGCAGATACGCAGTATTTT CASSPGSARGGADTQYF NA TRBJ2-3 few TRBV7-2
TGTGCCAGCACCCGAATCGGACAGATAGGCACTGAAGCTTTCTTT CASTRIGQIGTEAFF NA TRBJ1-1 NA TRBV7-9
TGTGCCAGCAGTGAAGCGTTAGCGGGGAGCGTCTACGAGCAGTACTTC CASSEALAGSVYEQYF TRBD2 TRBJ2-7 NA TRBV6-1
TGTGCCAGTAGTATACAGAACAGGGGGCGCGACTATGGCTACACCTTC CASSIQNRGRDYGYTF TRBD1 TRBJ1-2 NA TRBV19
TGTGCCAGTAGTATTGGGACTAGCGCAACAGGGGCCCAGTACTTC CASSIGTSATGAQYF TRBD2 TRBJ2-5 NA TRBV19
TGTGCCAGCAGCTTGGCAGTAGCCAAAAACATTCAGTACTTC CASSLAVAKNIQYF NA TRBJ2-4 NA TRBV5-4
TGTGCCAGCTCACCGCGGGGGACGGAGGAGACCCAGTACTTC CASSPRGTEETQYF TRBD2 TRBJ2-5 NA TRBV18
TGTGCCAGCAGCCGTCTACAGGGGTCTGGAAACACCATATATTTT CASSRLQGSGNTIYF TRBD1 TRBJ1-3 once TRBV6-5
TGTGCTGGACAGGGGATACATGGCTACACCTTC CAGQGIHGYTF TRBD1 TRBJ1-2 NA TRBV30
TGCGCCAGCACCGATATCAGTTCCACTGAAGCTTTCTTT CASTDISSTEAFF NA TRBJ1-1 few TRBV5-1
TGTGCCAGCAGCTTGTATACGTCAGGGGCTCAAGAGACCCAGTACTTC CASSLYTSGAQETQYF NA TRBJ2-5 NA TRBV11-2
TGCGCCAGCAGTCCCCCCCGGTTAGCCAAAAACATTCAGTACTTC CASSPPRLAKNIQYF NA TRBJ2-4 NA TRBV23-1
TGCGCCAGCAGCCTGACAGGAAAAGAGACCCAGTACTTC CASSLTGKETQYF NA TRBJ2-5 once TRBV5-1
TGTGCCAGCAGCGCTCGCGGGGGGCTCACCTACAATGAGCAGTTCTTC CASSARGGLTYNEQFF TRBD2 TRBJ2-1 NA TRBV7-9
TGTGCCAGCAGCAAACAACCGGGACTAGCGGGGTCGGGCACCGGGGAGCTGTTTTTT CASSKQPGLAGSGTGELFF TRBD2 TRBJ2-2 NA TRBV7-3
TGCGCCAGCAGAGGGTCGGGGGGCATGGTCTATGGCTACACCTTC CASRGSGGMVYGYTF NA TRBJ1-2 NA TRBV5-1
TGTGCCACCGCCCTAGAACCTCCGGGAGAGCAGTACTTC CATALEPPGEQYF NA TRBJ2-7 NA TRBV15
TGTGCCAGCAGTTTAAGGGGCAGTTCGTACAGCTACACCTTC CASSLRGSSYSYTF NA TRBJ1-2 NA TRBV28
TGTGCCAGCAGTTACTCGCCGGGTTTGAGGGAGCAGTACTTC CASSYSPGLREQYF NA TRBJ2-7 NA TRBV6-5
TGTGCCAGCAGTTATGGGAGGGTAAGCTCCTACAATGAGCAGTTCTTC CASSYGRVSSYNEQFF TRBD2 TRBJ2-1 NA TRBV6-6
TGCGCCAGCGGCCGGGGGACTGTAGAGTACACCTTC CASGRGTVEYTF NA TRBJ1-2 NA TRBV5-1
TGTGCCAGCAGCGGGACAGGGGGCACAGATACGCAGTATTTT CASSGTGGTDTQYF TRBD1 TRBJ2-3 NA TRBV9
TGTGCCAGCGGAAACTCGGACCGGGGAGAGACCCAGTACTTC CASGNSDRGETQYF NA TRBJ2-5 NA TRBV6-1
TGCGCCAGCAGCTTGGTTGGACTAGCGGACCGCAGCGGGGAGCTGTTTTTT CASSLVGLADRSGELFF TRBD2 TRBJ2-2 NA TRBV5-1
TGTGCCAGCAGTTACTCGGCCAGGGGGCAATTTACGCAGTATTTT CASSYSARGQFTQYF TRBD1 TRBJ2-3 NA TRBV6-5
TGTGCCAGCAGCGGGAGCTTGAACACTGAAGCTTTCTTT CASSGSLNTEAFF NA TRBJ1-1 once TRBV6-5
TGTGCCAGCTCACCTCTTGTCAGGACAGCCTCTGGAAACACCATATATTTT CASSPLVRTASGNTIYF NA TRBJ1-3 few TRBV18
TGTGCCAGCAGCCGGCCGGCGGGGGGGCCGGACAATGAGCAGTTCTTC CASSRPAGGPDNEQFF TRBD2 TRBJ2-1 NA TRBV5-4
TGTGCCAGTAGAATGATCACGGGTTTCACGAACACCGGGGAGCTGTTTTTT CASRMITGFTNTGELFF NA TRBJ2-2 once TRBV19
TGTGCCAGCAGCGCCGGGTCCTGGAACACCGGGGAGCTGTTTTTT CASSAGSWNTGELFF NA TRBJ2-2 NA TRBV9
TGTGCCAGCAGGGCAGGGCCTAACTATGGCTACACCTTC CASRAGPNYGYTF NA TRBJ1-2 once TRBV11-2
TGTGCCAGCAGCTTATTAGACAGGGATCGCACTGAAGCTTTCTTT CASSLLDRDRTEAFF TRBD1 TRBJ1-1 NA TRBV5-6
TGTGCCAGCAGTCCCACAGGGAACACTGAAGCTTTCTTT CASSPTGNTEAFF NA TRBJ1-1 NA TRBV6-5
TGTGCCAGCAGTTCCGACAGGCTAATCTACAATGAGCAGTTCTTC CASSSDRLIYNEQFF NA TRBJ2-1 few TRBV6-6
TGTGCCAGCAGCTGGCCCCGGGACAGGGCAGTTCAGCCCCAGCATTTT CASSWPRDRAVQPQHF TRBD1 TRBJ1-5 few TRBV11-2
TGTGCCAGCAGTTATGGAGGTGAGCAGTTCTTC CASSYGGEQFF NA TRBJ2-1 NA TRBV6-5
TGCGCCAGCAGCCCAGATCCAAGCAGGGGCTACACCTTC CASSPDPSRGYTF NA TRBJ1-2 NA TRBV5-1
TGTGCCAGCTCACCGGTGCGGGGAGACGGCGAGCAGTACTTC CASSPVRGDGEQYF NA TRBJ2-7 NA TRBV18
TGTGCCAGCAGCTTGGGACTAGCGGGGTTCGACGAGCAGTACTTC CASSLGLAGFDEQYF TRBD2 TRBJ2-7 NA TRBV7-9
TGTGCCAGCACCGCAATTGCGGAAGGAGACACTGAAGCTTTCTTT CASTAIAEGDTEAFF NA TRBJ1-1 NA TRBV4-2
TGCAGCGCACCTCAACCGGGACAGGGCCACGAGCAGTACTTC CSAPQPGQGHEQYF TRBD1 TRBJ2-7 NA TRBV29-1
TGTGCCACTAAGGGAGACAGGGACCTCTTTGGCTACACCTTC CATKGDRDLFGYTF TRBD1 TRBJ1-2 few TRBV10-3
TGTGCCAGCAGTGGGACTACCATCTCCTACGAGCAGTACTTC CASSGTTISYEQYF NA TRBJ2-7 NA TRBV2
TGTGCCAGCAGGGGACTCCCGAACACTGAAGCTTTCTTT CASRGLPNTEAFF NA TRBJ1-1 NA TRBV2
TGTGCCATCAGGACAGGGCAGAACTATGGCTACACCTTC CAIRTGQNYGYTF TRBD1 TRBJ1-2 NA TRBV10-3
TGTGCCAGCAGTCGGGAGGCGGAACTCTACAATGAGCAGTTCTTC CASSREAELYNEQFF TRBD2 TRBJ2-1 NA TRBV6-1
TGTGCCAGCAGCATCGGGACTAGCGGCGATGAGCAGTTCTTC CASSIGTSGDEQFF TRBD2 TRBJ2-1 NA TRBV7-2
TGTGCCAGCAGGATACAGGAGTCGCAGTACTTC CASRIQESQYF NA TRBJ2-5 NA TRBV6-1
TGCGCCAGCAGCCAAGGTGGGGGGGGGCTCTTAGATACGCAGTATTTT CASSQGGGGLLDTQYF NA TRBJ2-3 NA TRBV4-1
TGTGCCAGCAGCTTAGCGACCCCAGGGACAGGGAGCACTGAAGCTTTCTTT CASSLATPGTGSTEAFF TRBD1 TRBJ1-1 NA TRBV7-6